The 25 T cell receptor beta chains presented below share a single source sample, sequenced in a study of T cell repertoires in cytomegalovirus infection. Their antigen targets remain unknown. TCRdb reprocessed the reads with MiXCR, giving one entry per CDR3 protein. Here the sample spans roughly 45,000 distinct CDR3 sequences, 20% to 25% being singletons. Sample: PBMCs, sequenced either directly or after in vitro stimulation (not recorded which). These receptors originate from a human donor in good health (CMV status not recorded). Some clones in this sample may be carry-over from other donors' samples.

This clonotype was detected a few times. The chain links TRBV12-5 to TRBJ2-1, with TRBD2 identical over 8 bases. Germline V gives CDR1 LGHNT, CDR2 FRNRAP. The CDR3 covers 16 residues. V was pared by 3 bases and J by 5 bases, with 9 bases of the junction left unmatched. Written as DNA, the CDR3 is TGTGCTAGTGGTTTCCCGGGGGGGATCTGGGACAATGAGCAGTTCTTC. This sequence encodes CASGFPGGIWDNEQFF.

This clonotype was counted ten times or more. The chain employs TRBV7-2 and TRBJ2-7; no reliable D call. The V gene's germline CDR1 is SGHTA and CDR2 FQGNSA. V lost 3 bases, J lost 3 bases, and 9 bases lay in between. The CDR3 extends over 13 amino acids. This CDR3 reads CASSFGQFYEQYF. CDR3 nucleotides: TGTGCCAGCAGCTTCGGGCAGTTCTACGAGCAGTACTTC. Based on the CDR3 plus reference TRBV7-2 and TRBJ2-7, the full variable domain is GAGVSQSPSNKVTEKGKDVELRCDPISGHTALYWYRQSLGQGLEFLIYFQGNSAPDKSGLPSDRFSAERTGGSVSTLTIQRTQQEDSAVYLCASSFGQFYEQYFGPGTRLTVT.

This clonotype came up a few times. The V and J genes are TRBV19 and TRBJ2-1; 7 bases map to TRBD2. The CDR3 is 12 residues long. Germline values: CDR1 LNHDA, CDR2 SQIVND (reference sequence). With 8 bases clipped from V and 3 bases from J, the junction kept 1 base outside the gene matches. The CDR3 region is CASRDYYNEQFF. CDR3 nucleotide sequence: TGTGCCAGTCGGGACTACTACAATGAGCAGTTCTTC.

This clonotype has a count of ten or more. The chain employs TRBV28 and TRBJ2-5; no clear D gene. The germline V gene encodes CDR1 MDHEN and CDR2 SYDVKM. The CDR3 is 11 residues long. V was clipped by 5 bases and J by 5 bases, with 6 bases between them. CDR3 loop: CASSEGETQYF. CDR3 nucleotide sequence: TGTGCCAGCAGTGAAGGGGAGACCCAGTACTTC.

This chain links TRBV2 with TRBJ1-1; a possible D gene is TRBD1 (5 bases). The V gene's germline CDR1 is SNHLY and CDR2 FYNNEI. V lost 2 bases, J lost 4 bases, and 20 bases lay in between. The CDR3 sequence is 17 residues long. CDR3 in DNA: TGTGCCAGCAGTGAATCGGGGTGGCTTGGGGGACCCACTGAAGCTTTCTTT. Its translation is CASSESGWLGGPTEAFF.

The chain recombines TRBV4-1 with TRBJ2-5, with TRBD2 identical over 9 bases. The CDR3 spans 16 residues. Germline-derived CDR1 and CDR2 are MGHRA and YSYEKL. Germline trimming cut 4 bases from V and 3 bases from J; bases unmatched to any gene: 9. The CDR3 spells CASSPTVASGKETQYF. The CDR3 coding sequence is TGCGCCAGCAGCCCAACCGTGGCTAGCGGGAAAGAGACCCAGTACTTC.

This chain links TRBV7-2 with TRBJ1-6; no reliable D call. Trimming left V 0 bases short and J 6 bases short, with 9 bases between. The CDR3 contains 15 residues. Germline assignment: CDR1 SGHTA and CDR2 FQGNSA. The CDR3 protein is CASSLAPLSNSPLHF. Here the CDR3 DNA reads TGTGCCAGCAGCTTAGCTCCGTTAAGTAATTCACCCCTCCACTTT.

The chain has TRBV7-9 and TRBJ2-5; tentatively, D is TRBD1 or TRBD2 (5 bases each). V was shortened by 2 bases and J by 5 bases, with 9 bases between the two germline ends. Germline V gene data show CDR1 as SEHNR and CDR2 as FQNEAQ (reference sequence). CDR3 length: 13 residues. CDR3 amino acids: CASSLMGVETQYF. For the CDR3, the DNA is TGTGCCAGCAGCTTAATGGGGGTGGAGACCCAGTACTTC.

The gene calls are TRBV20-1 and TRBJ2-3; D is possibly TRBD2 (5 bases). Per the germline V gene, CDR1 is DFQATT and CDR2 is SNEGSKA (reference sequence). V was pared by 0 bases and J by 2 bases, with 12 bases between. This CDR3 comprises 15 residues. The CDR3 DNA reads TGCAGTGCTAGAGATCTAAGCGGATACACAGATACGCAGTATTTT. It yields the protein CSARDLSGYTDTQYF.

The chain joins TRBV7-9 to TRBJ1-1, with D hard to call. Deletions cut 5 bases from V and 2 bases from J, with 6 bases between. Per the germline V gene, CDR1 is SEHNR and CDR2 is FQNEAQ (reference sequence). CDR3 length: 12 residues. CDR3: CASSQINTEAFF. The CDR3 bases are TGTGCCAGCAGCCAGATTAACACTGAAGCTTTCTTT.

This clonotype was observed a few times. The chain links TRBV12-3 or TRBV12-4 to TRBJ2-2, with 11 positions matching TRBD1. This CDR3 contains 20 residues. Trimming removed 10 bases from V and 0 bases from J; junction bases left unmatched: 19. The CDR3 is CATSRVRDRGLGANTGELFF. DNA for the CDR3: TGTGCCACCAGCCGGGTCCGGGACAGGGGGTTGGGCGCGAACACCGGGGAGCTGTTTTTT.

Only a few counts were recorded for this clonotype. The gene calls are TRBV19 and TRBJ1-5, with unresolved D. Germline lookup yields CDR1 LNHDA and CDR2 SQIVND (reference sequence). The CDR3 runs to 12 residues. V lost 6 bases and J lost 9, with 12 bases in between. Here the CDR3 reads CASSQMRGPQHF. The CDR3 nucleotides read TGTGCCAGTAGCCAAATGCGGGGGCCCCAGCATTTT.

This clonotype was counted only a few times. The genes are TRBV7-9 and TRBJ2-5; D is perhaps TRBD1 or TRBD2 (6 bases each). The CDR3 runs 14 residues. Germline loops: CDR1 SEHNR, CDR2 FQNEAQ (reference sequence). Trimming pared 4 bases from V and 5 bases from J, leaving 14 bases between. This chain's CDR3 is CASSSTGAIETQYF. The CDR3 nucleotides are TGTGCCAGCAGCTCGACGGGGGCGATCGAGACCCAGTACTTC.

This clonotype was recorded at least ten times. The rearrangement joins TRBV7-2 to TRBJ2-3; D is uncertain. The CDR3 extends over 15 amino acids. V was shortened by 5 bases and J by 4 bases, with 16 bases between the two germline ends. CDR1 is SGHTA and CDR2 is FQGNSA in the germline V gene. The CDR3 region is CASSPSAAEADTQYF. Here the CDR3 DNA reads TGTGCCAGCAGCCCGTCCGCGGCCGAGGCAGATACGCAGTATTTT.

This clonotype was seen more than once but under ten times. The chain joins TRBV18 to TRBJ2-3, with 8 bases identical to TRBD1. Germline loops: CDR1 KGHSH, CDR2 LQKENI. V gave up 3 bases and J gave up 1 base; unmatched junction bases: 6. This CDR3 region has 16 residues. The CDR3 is CASSPLGTGGTDTQYF. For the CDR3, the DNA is TGTGCCAGCTCACCCCTGGGGACAGGAGGCACAGATACGCAGTATTTT.

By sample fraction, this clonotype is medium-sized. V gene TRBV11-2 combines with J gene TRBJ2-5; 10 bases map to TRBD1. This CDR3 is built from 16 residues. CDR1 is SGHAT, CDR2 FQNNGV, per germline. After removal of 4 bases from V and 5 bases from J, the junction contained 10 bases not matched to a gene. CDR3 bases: TGTGCCAGCAGCTCCGTAGGGACAGGGGATAGCGAGACCCAGTACTTC. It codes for CASSSVGTGDSETQYF.

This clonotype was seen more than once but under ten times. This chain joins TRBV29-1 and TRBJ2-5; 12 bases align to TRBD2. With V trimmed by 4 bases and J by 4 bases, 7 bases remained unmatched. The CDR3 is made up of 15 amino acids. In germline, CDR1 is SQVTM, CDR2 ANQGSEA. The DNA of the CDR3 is TGCAGCGTTGTGTCTAGCGGGGGGGCGGGAGAGACCCAGTACTTC. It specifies CSVVSSGGAGETQYF.

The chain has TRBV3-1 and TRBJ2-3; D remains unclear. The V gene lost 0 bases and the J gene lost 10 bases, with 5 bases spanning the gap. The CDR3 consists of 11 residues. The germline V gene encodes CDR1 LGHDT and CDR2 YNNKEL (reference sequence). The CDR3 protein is CASSQDQAQYF. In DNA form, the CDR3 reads TGTGCCAGCAGCCAAGATCAGGCGCAGTATTTT.

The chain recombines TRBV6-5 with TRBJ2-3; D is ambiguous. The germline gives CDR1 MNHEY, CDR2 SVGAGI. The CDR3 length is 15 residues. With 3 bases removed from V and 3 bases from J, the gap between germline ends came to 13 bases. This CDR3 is CASSYRAVGTDTQYF. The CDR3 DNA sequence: TGTGCCAGCAGTTATAGGGCAGTCGGGACAGATACGCAGTATTTT.

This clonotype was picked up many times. CDR3 nucleotides: TGTGCCAGCAGCCCGACAGCCACAGATACGCAGTATTTT. This gives the protein CASSPTATDTQYF. The V gene is TRBV7-2, the J gene TRBJ2-3; TRBD1 might be the D (5 bases). Trimming pared 5 bases from V and 2 bases from J, leaving 8 bases between. Germline V gives CDR1 SGHTA, CDR2 FQGNSA. The CDR3 totals 13 residues.

The CDR3 loop is CASSQGVGRGWRNTDTQYF. In nucleotides, the CDR3 is TGCGCCAGCAGCCAAGGGGTAGGCAGGGGTTGGAGAAACACAGATACGCAGTATTTT. The V gene is TRBV4-3, the J gene TRBJ2-3; possibly TRBD1 for D (6 bases). Germline-derived CDR1 and CDR2 are LGHNA and YSLEER. The V end lost 1 base, the J end lost 2 bases, and 22 bases lay between the germline ends. This CDR3 contains 19 residues.

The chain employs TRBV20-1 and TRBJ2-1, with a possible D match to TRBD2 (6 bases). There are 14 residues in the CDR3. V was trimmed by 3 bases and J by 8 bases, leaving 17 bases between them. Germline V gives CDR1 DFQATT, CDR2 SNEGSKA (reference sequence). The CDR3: CSARDPTSLDEQFF. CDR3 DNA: TGCAGTGCTAGGGACCCGACTAGTTTGGATGAGCAGTTCTTC.

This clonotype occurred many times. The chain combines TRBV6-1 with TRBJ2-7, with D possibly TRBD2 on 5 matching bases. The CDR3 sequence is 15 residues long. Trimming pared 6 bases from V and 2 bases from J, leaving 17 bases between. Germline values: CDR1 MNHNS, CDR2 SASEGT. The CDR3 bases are TGTGCCAGCAGGGAAATAGGGCAGAGGGCCTACGAGCAGTACTTC. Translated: CASREIGQRAYEQYF.

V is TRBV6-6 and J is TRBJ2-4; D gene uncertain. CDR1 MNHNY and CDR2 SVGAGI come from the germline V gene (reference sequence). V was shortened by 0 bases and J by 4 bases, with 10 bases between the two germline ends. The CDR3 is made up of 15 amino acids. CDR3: CASSYSRDGKNIQYF. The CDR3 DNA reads TGTGCCAGCAGTTACTCGAGAGACGGAAAAAACATTCAGTACTTC.

The CDR3 sequence is CASSRPGTWTEAFF. CDR3 DNA sequence: TGTGCCAGCAGTCGCCCAGGGACGTGGACTGAAGCTTTCTTT. V and J are TRBV27 and TRBJ1-1; D might be TRBD1 (5 bases). Deletions cut 5 bases from V and 5 bases from J, with 15 bases between. This CDR3 spans 14 amino acids. In germline, CDR1 is MNHEY, CDR2 SMNVEV (reference sequence).